Listed here are 12 T cell receptor beta chains from one sample, sequenced in a study of CXCR3-negative and CXCR3-positive naive CD8 T cells. Whole-study results and caveats: Greater hydrophobicity was found in TRB CDR3s of CXCR3-positive naive cells than of CXCR3-negative naive cells.

The TRB libraries of cDNA were built by UMI-labeled 5' RACE. TCRdb re-called the 5' RACE reads and shows each CDR3 protein once, DNA omitted. This sample's clone table lists some 150,000 distinct CDR3 sequences. For these TCRs, the target antigens are not known. The sample was naive CXCR3+ CD8+ T cells from blood. Subset reported: CD45RO-CCR7+CD27+CD95- naive CD8+ T cells expressing CXCR3 (TNR3+). Every receptor here comes from a human donor in good health. Some clones in this sample may be carry-over from other donors' samples.

The V call is TRBV19, the J call TRBJ2-7; as DNA is missing, the TRBD1 call by TCRdb cannot be tested. Germline V CDR1 and CDR2: LNHDA, SQIVND (reference sequence). This CDR3 region has 15 residues. The CDR3 loop is CASSIAGSAAYEQYF.

The chain combines TRBV19 with TRBJ2-1; TCRdb picks TRBD2, but there is no DNA to check that call. CDR3 length: 15 residues. CDR1 is LNHDA and CDR2 is SQIVND in the germline V gene (reference sequence). The CDR3 reads CASKAGLSSYNEQFF.

The chain links TRBV27 to TRBJ2-1; TCRdb designates TRBD2, a call that cannot be tested without DNA. This CDR3 contains 13 residues. Germline V lookup: CDR1 MNHEY, CDR2 SMNVEV (reference sequence). CDR3 in amino acids: CASSPSTGNEQFF.

The J gene is TRBJ2-7, the V gene TRBV19; the TCRdb call, TRBD1, lacks DNA for checking. Germline-derived CDR1 and CDR2 are LNHDA and SQIVND (reference sequence). The CDR3 is made up of 13 amino acids. Here the CDR3 reads CASEPGTGYEQYF.

The genes are TRBV29-1 and TRBJ2-7; as DNA is missing, the TRBD2 call by TCRdb cannot be tested. This CDR3 contains 12 residues. Germline assignment: CDR1 SQVTM and CDR2 ANQGSEA. This CDR3 reads CSVVVGAYEQYF.

The chain has TRBV12-3 or TRBV12-4 and TRBJ1-2. This CDR3 comprises 19 residues. The chain's CDR3 is CASSLAKGDLGSDNYGYTF.

The gene calls are TRBV5-5 and TRBJ2-7; no DNA is available, so the TRBD1 call from TCRdb remains unchecked. This CDR3 contains 14 residues. Germline V gene sequence: CDR1 SGHKS, CDR2 YYEKEE (reference sequence). Here the CDR3 reads CASSLGQGGNEQYF.

The chain couples TRBV7-8 to TRBJ2-3; absent DNA, TCRdb's TRBD2 call cannot be checked. This CDR3 spans 14 amino acids. Germline V gives CDR1 SGHVS, CDR2 FQNEAQ. CDR3 amino acids: CASSTGGATDTQYF.

The chain employs TRBV2 and TRBJ2-2; the D call of TRBD2 rests on TCRdb alone, since no DNA is present to check it. This CDR3 has 14 residues. Germline V lookup: CDR1 SNHLY, CDR2 FYNNEI. CDR3 amino acids: CASAPGANTGELFF.

V and J are TRBV7-9 and TRBJ2-7; TCRdb designates TRBD1, a call that cannot be tested without DNA. CDR3 length equals 16 residues. Germline V gene sequence: CDR1 SEHNR, CDR2 FQNEAQ (reference sequence). CDR3 protein: CASSSRSGTGGYEQYF.

The chain uses TRBV2 and TRBJ2-1; checking the TCRdb D call of TRBD1 is not possible without DNA. Germline V lookup: CDR1 SNHLY, CDR2 FYNNEI. This CDR3 contains 13 residues. CDR3 amino acids: CASPGGGYNEQFF. Looking up the rest from reference TRBV2 and TRBJ2-1 gives the full variable domain: EPEVTQTPSHQVTQMGQEVILRCVPISNHLYFYWYRQILGQKVEFLVSFYNNEISEKSEIFDDQFSVERPDGSNFTLKIRSTKLEDSAMYFCASPGGGYNEQFFGPGTRLTVL.

V and J are TRBV11-3 and TRBJ2-1; TCRdb picks TRBD2, but there is no DNA to check that call. The CDR3 is 19 residues long. Germline CDR1 reads SGHNT; CDR2 reads YENEEA. The CDR3: CASSLRSSSGVSSYNEQFF.